Presented here are 14 T cell receptor beta chains from one specimen sequenced in a study of cytotoxic CD8 clonotypes in ibrutinib-treated CLL. Using immunoSEQ multiplex PCR, the repertoire was profiled, and TCRdb retains in-frame clones only, with some absent. The table records approximately 330,000 clones, roughly 80% of them present only once. Sequenced material: PBMCs, taken before ibrutinib treatment. All receptors come from a human donor with chronic lymphocytic leukemia.

The chain is built from TRBV5-1 and TRBJ1-1; D remains unclear. The ends were cut back, 0 bases at V and 4 bases at J, with 16 bases in the middle. Germline assignment: CDR1 SGHRS and CDR2 YFSETQ. The CDR3 length is 16 residues. The CDR3 reads CASSLGPLDGGTEAFF. For the CDR3, the DNA is TGCGCCAGCAGCTTGGGCCCGTTGGATGGCGGCACTGAAGCTTTCTTT.

This chain connects TRBV6-6 to TRBJ2-1; 9 nucleotides line up with TRBD2. This CDR3 spans 15 amino acids. Trimming cost V 5 bases and J 7 bases; bases outside gene matches: 9. Germline CDR1 reads MNHNY; CDR2 reads SVGAGI (reference sequence). The CDR3 loop reads CASSHGASGVNEQFF. Here the CDR3 DNA reads TGTGCCAGCAGTCATGGGGCTAGCGGGGTTAATGAGCAGTTCTTC.

The V call is TRBV27, the J call TRBJ1-5; D uncertain. The CDR3 consists of 10 residues. The V gene lost 10 bases and the J gene lost 5 bases, with 6 bases spanning the gap. CDR1 is MNHEY, CDR2 SMNVEV, per germline (reference sequence). CDR3 DNA sequence: TGTGCCATCGGTTATCAGCCCCAGCATTTT. Translated: CAIGYQPQHF.

The CDR3 protein is CATLASGFDYGYTF. CDR3 in DNA: TGTGCCACCCTCGCTTCGGGCTTTGACTATGGCTACACCTTC. V usage is TRBV10-3 and J usage is TRBJ1-2; D ambiguous. Trimming took off 10 bases at V and 3 bases at J, with 18 bases between the two ends. CDR3 length: 14 amino acids. Per germline, CDR1 ENHRY and CDR2 SYGVKD.

The genes are TRBV19 and TRBJ1-1, with a weak D call TRBD1 (5 bases). In germline, CDR1 is LNHDA, CDR2 SQIVND (reference sequence). The CDR3 contains 15 residues. Trimming cost V 10 bases and J 4 bases, with 22 bases left between them. This CDR3 is CATRHARDPVTEAFF. As DNA, the CDR3 is TGTGCCACTCGCCACGCCCGGGACCCCGTCACTGAAGCTTTCTTT.

The rearrangement joins TRBV5-1 to TRBJ1-4; 7 nucleotides align to TRBD1. This CDR3 comprises 13 residues. Germline-derived CDR1 and CDR2 are SGHRS and YFSETQ. With 4 bases clipped from V and 4 bases from J, the junction kept 1 base outside the gene matches. In DNA, the CDR3 is TGCGCCAGCAGCCGGGACAGTAATGAAAAACTGTTTTTT. Translating it yields CASSRDSNEKLFF.

The V gene is TRBV7-3, the J gene TRBJ2-2; D possibly corresponds to TRBD1 (5 bases). The V end lost 1 base, the J end lost 0 bases, and 9 bases lay between the germline ends. The germline gives CDR1 SGHTA, CDR2 FQGTGA. The CDR3 spans 16 residues. The chain's CDR3 is CASSLMGLPNTGELFF. CDR3 sequence (DNA): TGTGCCAGCAGCTTAATGGGGCTACCGAACACCGGGGAGCTGTTTTTT.

V usage is TRBV28 and J usage is TRBJ2-3; D gene ambiguous. V was trimmed by 1 base and J by 5 bases, leaving 7 bases between them. Per germline, CDR1 MDHEN and CDR2 SYDVKM. CDR3 length: 13 residues. CDR3 sequence (DNA): TGTGCCAGCAGTTTATCCCCGGGAGATACGCAGTATTTT. This codes for CASSLSPGDTQYF.

This chain uses TRBV19 with TRBJ2-7; 9 bases match TRBD2. Germline V gene lookup returns CDR1 LNHDA and CDR2 SQIVND (reference sequence). V lost 3 bases and J lost 2; bases outside the gene matches: 8. The CDR3 runs 16 residues. As DNA, the CDR3 is TGTGCCAGTAGTATTAGGGCGGGAGGGCCGGCCTACGAGCAGTACTTC. Its translation is CASSIRAGGPAYEQYF.

The table lists this clone with a few counts. The V gene is TRBV7-2, the J gene TRBJ2-1, with 8 positions matching TRBD2. Germline V lookup: CDR1 SGHTA, CDR2 FQGNSA. The CDR3 contains 16 residues. V lost 5 bases, J lost 1 base, and 7 bases stayed unmatched. The CDR3 region is CASSPKRESSYNEQFF. CDR3 nucleotide sequence: TGTGCCAGCAGCCCCAAGCGGGAGTCTTCCTACAATGAGCAGTTCTTC.

The chain couples TRBV28 to TRBJ2-2; D ambiguous. The V gene's germline CDR1 is MDHEN and CDR2 SYDVKM. Trimming removed 5 bases at V and 3 bases at J, with 10 bases between. The CDR3 contains 14 residues. CDR3 loop: CASSLGRYTGELFF. DNA of the CDR3: TGTGCCAGCAGTCTCGGAAGATACACCGGGGAGCTGTTTTTT.

The chain recombines TRBV9 with TRBJ1-4, with D unresolved. In germline, CDR1 is SGDLS, CDR2 YYNGEE. The CDR3 loop spans 13 amino acids. V lost 4 bases and J 3 bases, leaving 7 bases between the germline ends. The CDR3 spells CASSSGANEKLFF. Here the CDR3 DNA reads TGTGCCAGCAGCTCTGGGGCTAATGAAAAACTGTTTTTT.

This clone has a handful of counts. This chain links TRBV18 with TRBJ2-7; D not certain. Looked up from germline, CDR1 is KGHSH and CDR2 is LQKENI. This CDR3 region has 15 residues. V shed 6 bases and J shed 3 bases, with 18 bases lying between them. CDR3 DNA: TGTGCCAGCTCGCCCCCAGGTTTATTCGGCTACGAGCAGTACTTC. Translated: CASSPPGLFGYEQYF.

The chain employs TRBV25-1 and TRBJ2-7; D remains unclear. Trimming removed 6 bases at V and 1 base at J, with 4 bases between. CDR1 and CDR2 (germline): MGHDK, SYGVNS. The CDR3 totals 11 residues. This chain's CDR3 is CASSRSYEQYF. CDR3 sequence (DNA): TGTGCCAGCAGCCGTTCCTACGAGCAGTACTTC.